Listed below are T cell receptor beta chains from one sample, sequenced in a study of blood T cell repertoires in COVID-19. Clones were sequenced by immunoSEQ multiplex PCR, and TCRdb holds only the in-frame ones, with some missing. The sample shows about 280,000 clones, around 90% of them seen only once. What was sequenced was peripheral blood. All receptors come from a man between 18 and 35 years old with active or convalescent COVID-19. Both conserved end residues are part of each CDR3. Fields, in order: V gene, D gene, J gene, CDR3 protein. A D gene is named only where the DNA matches it firmly.

>TRBV7-9|TRBD2|TRBJ2-2
CASSARLAGANTGELFF
>TRBV6-5|TRBD1|TRBJ1-2
CASTKAGGGYGYTF
>TRBV5-1|TRBD1|TRBJ2-2
CASSLRTGGTGELFF
>TRBV5-1|.|TRBJ1-1
CASSIQLRGAPQAFF
>TRBV12-5|.|TRBJ1-6
CASGLVHLQGSNSPLHF
>TRBV7-2|TRBD1|TRBJ1-6
CASSTDRARVSPLHF
>TRBV5-4|TRBD1|TRBJ2-7
CASSLSRQGNYEQYF
>TRBV3-1/TRBV3-2|.|TRBJ1-1
CASSHGGYRNTEAFF
>TRBV12-3/TRBV12-4|.|TRBJ1-2
CASSPGVAGYTF
>TRBV5-1|TRBD1|TRBJ1-6
CASSLEALQGPPLHF
>TRBV12-5|.|TRBJ1-1
CASAQQPEAFF
>TRBV7-9|.|TRBJ2-1
CASSLMFSADEQFF
>TRBV5-6|TRBD1|TRBJ2-7
CASSQGTGVYEQYF
>TRBV19|TRBD1|TRBJ1-3
CASSTDRGSGNTIYF
>TRBV19|.|TRBJ1-4
CASSIAGGRWTNEKLFF
>TRBV4-1|TRBD1|TRBJ1-6
CASSYGQGGSPLHF
>TRBV7-9|.|TRBJ2-3
CASSLLVALKDTQYF
>TRBV21-1|.|TRBJ1-2
CASGSWDTPNYGYTF
>TRBV5-5|.|TRBJ2-2
CASSQPSTGTPNTGELFF
>TRBV7-9|.|TRBJ1-4
CAGQGYNEKLFF
>TRBV7-9|.|TRBJ1-5
CASSEGWAENQPQHF
>TRBV14|.|TRBJ1-2
CASSQDRVNYGYTF
>TRBV5-4|.|TRBJ2-2
CASSLGGAAGELFF
>TRBV3-1/TRBV3-2|TRBD1|TRBJ1-4
CASSPTGTANEKLFF
>TRBV5-1|TRBD1|TRBJ1-2
CASSFRDRGNFVYGYTF
>TRBV19|.|TRBJ2-3
CASSIGVTDTQYF
>TRBV5-4|TRBD1|TRBJ2-6
CASSLGQGSSGANVLTF
>TRBV12-3/TRBV12-4|TRBD1|TRBJ1-1
CASSRTGGAFF
>TRBV7-9|TRBD1|TRBJ1-5
CASSLGQGGQPQHF
>TRBV7-2|.|TRBJ1-2
CASSLGWGANYGYTF
>TRBV4-2|TRBD1|TRBJ2-7
CASSQTGTGVYEQYF
>TRBV5-5|TRBD2|TRBJ2-7
CASSLSLQRGSTYEQYF
>TRBV11-2|.|TRBJ2-1
CASSLVLHNEQFF
>TRBV19|TRBD2|TRBJ2-1
CASKAGGAVNEQFF
>TRBV27|TRBD1|TRBJ2-7
CASRGTAVTYEQYF
>TRBV5-1|.|TRBJ2-1
CASSFSPGGLNNEQFF
>TRBV6-2/TRBV6-3|TRBD2|TRBJ2-1
CASSRLQRGPYNEQFF
>TRBV14|TRBD2|TRBJ2-5
CASSQRLAGQETQYF
>TRBV28|TRBD1|TRBJ1-2
CASSSPGTGDGYTF
>TRBV10-3|TRBD2|TRBJ2-1
CAISGGGHEQFF
>TRBV6-5|.|TRBJ1-3
CASSYRWSSGNTIYF
>TRBV11-2|TRBD1|TRBJ2-5
CASSLLGDRGTETQYF
>TRBV6-2/TRBV6-3|TRBD1|TRBJ1-1
CASSFGDRGLNTEAFF
>TRBV6-1|TRBD2|TRBJ2-3
CASSELAGGADTQYF
>TRBV7-9|.|TRBJ2-7
CASSLAPRWYEQYF
>TRBV3-1/TRBV3-2|TRBD1|TRBJ2-3
CASSQDRDRTTDTQYF